A single sample is the source of the 16 T cell receptor beta chains below, sequenced in a study of human thymus T cells. The data were produced by immunoSEQ multiplex PCR, yet TCRdb's version contains in-frame clones alone and is incomplete. The sample includes 57,000 or so clones, 94% of them seen just once. The sequencing input was blood. The receptors were gathered from a boy under two years old with a congenital heart defect but otherwise immunologically healthy.

As DNA, the CDR3 is TGTGCCAGCAGCCATGGGGGGACTAATGAAAAACTGTTTTTT. The encoded protein is CASSHGGTNEKLFF. V usage is TRBV5-4 and J usage is TRBJ1-4, with D perhaps TRBD1 (5 bases). The CDR3 loop spans 14 amino acids. Germline V CDR1 and CDR2: SGHNT, YYREEE (reference sequence). V was cut by 4 bases and J by 2 bases, with 9 bases left in between.

This chain links TRBV28 with TRBJ2-7, with D tentatively TRBD1 (6 bases). The CDR3 has 13 residues. Germline V gene sequence: CDR1 MDHEN, CDR2 SYDVKM. V was pared by 5 bases and J by 1 base, with 9 bases between. In nucleotides, the CDR3 is TGTGCCAGCAGTCAGGGGAAATCCTACGAGCAGTACTTC. It encodes CASSQGKSYEQYF.

The chain couples TRBV2 to TRBJ2-5; D is undetermined. The length of the CDR3 is 15 residues. V lost 7 bases to trimming and J lost 0 bases, with 15 bases between them. Germline values: CDR1 SNHLY, CDR2 FYNNEI. The CDR3 loop is CASIKSPVYQETQYF. CDR3 sequence (DNA): TGTGCCAGCATCAAAAGCCCCGTGTACCAAGAGACCCAGTACTTC.

The genes are TRBV16 and TRBJ2-7; tentatively, D is TRBD1 (5 bases). The CDR3 sequence is 18 residues long. Germline V CDR1 and CDR2: KGHSY, FQNENV. The V and J ends lost 0 bases and 1 base respectively, with 19 bases between them. The CDR3 spells CASSQSHKGVLASYEQYF. As DNA, the CDR3 is TGTGCCAGCAGCCAATCCCATAAAGGGGTCCTCGCTTCCTACGAGCAGTACTTC.

The chain joins TRBV7-9 to TRBJ2-4; 9 bases are shared with TRBD2. This CDR3 has 18 residues. The V gene's germline CDR1 is SEHNR and CDR2 FQNEAQ (reference sequence). Trimming at V came to 4 bases and at J to 1 base, leaving 11 bases not matched to a gene. CDR3 loop: CASSSPRGGARAKNIQYF. The DNA for the CDR3 is TGTGCCAGCAGCTCCCCGCGCGGGGGGGCCCGGGCCAAAAACATTCAGTACTTC.

The V gene is TRBV10-3, the J gene TRBJ2-3, with D possibly being TRBD2 (6 bases). The CDR3 sequence is 19 residues long. The V and J ends lost 3 bases and 2 bases respectively, with 24 bases between them. Germline loops: CDR1 ENHRY, CDR2 SYGVKD. The CDR3 DNA reads as TGTGCCATCAGTGAAGTCCGTGGAGGGCAGTCTTACTTCACAGATACGCAGTATTTT. Protein: CAISEVRGGQSYFTDTQYF.

In its sample, this clone was seen once. CDR3 protein: CASSQDPRTPVDTQYF. CDR3 coding DNA: TGTGCCAGCAGCCAAGATCCTCGGACGCCCGTGGATACGCAGTATTTT. This sequence joins TRBV4-2 and TRBJ2-3, with D unresolved. Germline V gene sequence: CDR1 LGHNA, CDR2 YNFKEQ. The V gene lost 0 bases and the J gene lost 6 bases, with 16 bases spanning the gap. CDR3 length equals 16 residues.

The chain carries TRBV4-1 and TRBJ2-5, with a weak D call TRBD2 (7 bases). Germline lookup yields CDR1 MGHRA and CDR2 YSYEKL. Trimming pared 4 bases from V and 0 bases from J, leaving 24 bases between. The CDR3 length is 19 residues. CDR3 bases: TGCGCCAGCAGCCCCAGAGGCAGGGGAGGGATGGGGTACCAAGAGACCCAGTACTTC. This translates into CASSPRGRGGMGYQETQYF.

This chain connects TRBV28 to TRBJ1-1; perhaps TRBD1 as D (6 bases). V lost 5 bases and J lost 1, with 14 bases in between. In germline, CDR1 is MDHEN, CDR2 SYDVKM. This CDR3 spans 15 amino acids. The CDR3 sequence is CASSPAGTWNTEAFF. The CDR3 nucleotides read TGTGCCAGCAGTCCAGCCGGGACATGGAACACTGAAGCTTTCTTT.

This clone was picked up one time. The chain links TRBV27 to TRBJ2-5; 10 bases agree with TRBD2. This CDR3 contains 14 residues. The V segment lost 5 bases and the J segment 5 bases; nucleotides outside the gene matches: 5. The germline gives CDR1 MNHEY, CDR2 SMNVEV (reference sequence). In DNA, the CDR3 is TGTGCCAGCAGTCCTAGCGGGAGCAAGGAGACCCAGTACTTC. Protein: CASSPSGSKETQYF.

The chain links TRBV10-2 to TRBJ2-1; D is unresolved. With 0 bases removed from V and 0 bases from J, the gap between germline ends came to 6 bases. This CDR3 contains 15 residues. Germline lookup yields CDR1 WSHSY and CDR2 SAAADI. The DNA for the CDR3 is TGCGCCAGCAGTGAGTCGGGTTTCTCCTACAATGAGCAGTTCTTC. Translation: CASSESGFSYNEQFF.

This chain connects TRBV6-1 to TRBJ2-3; D gene unclear. From germline, CDR1 is MNHNS and CDR2 SASEGT. Trimming stripped 4 bases from V and 4 bases from J, with 0 bases between. This CDR3 has 10 amino acids. This CDR3 reads CASSADTQYF. In nucleotides, the CDR3 is TGTGCCAGCAGTGCAGATACGCAGTATTTT.

The rearrangement links TRBV27 to TRBJ2-7, with 9 bases lining up with TRBD2. Germline trimming cut 2 bases from V and 6 bases from J; bases unmatched to any gene: 2. The CDR3 extends over 13 amino acids. Germline V gene data show CDR1 as MNHEY and CDR2 as SMNVEV (reference sequence). CDR3 amino acids: CASSLAGGPEQYF. For the CDR3, the DNA is TGTGCCAGCAGTTTAGCGGGAGGGCCCGAGCAGTACTTC.

The chain is built from TRBV4-2 and TRBJ2-2, with a tentative D call TRBD2 (5 bases). CDR3 length equals 15 residues. CDR1 and CDR2 (germline): LGHNA, YNFKEQ. V dropped 1 base and J dropped 0 bases, with 6 bases sitting between them. CDR3: CASSQAGTNTGELFF. Here the CDR3 DNA reads TGTGCCAGCAGCCAAGCGGGAACGAACACCGGGGAGCTGTTTTTT.

The chain has TRBV12-2 and TRBJ2-7; TRBD1, the D gene given by the table, was not confirmed from the DNA. TRBV12-2 is a pseudogene. This CDR3 comprises 14 residues. Here the CDR3 reads CASRLDRGRGEQYF. The CDR3 nucleotides are TGTGCAAGTCGCCTCGACAGGGGGAGAGGCGAGCAGTACTTC.

The CDR3 sequence is CASSTLGLSPPFF. CDR3 bases: TGTGCCAGCAGCACCCTGGGACTTTCACCCCCGTTCTTC. The chain carries TRBV28 and TRBJ2-1, with D maybe TRBD2 (6 bases). This CDR3 is built from 13 residues. CDR1 MDHEN and CDR2 SYDVKM come from the germline V gene. Trimming shortened V by 6 bases and J by 15 bases, and 21 bases separated the two germline ends.